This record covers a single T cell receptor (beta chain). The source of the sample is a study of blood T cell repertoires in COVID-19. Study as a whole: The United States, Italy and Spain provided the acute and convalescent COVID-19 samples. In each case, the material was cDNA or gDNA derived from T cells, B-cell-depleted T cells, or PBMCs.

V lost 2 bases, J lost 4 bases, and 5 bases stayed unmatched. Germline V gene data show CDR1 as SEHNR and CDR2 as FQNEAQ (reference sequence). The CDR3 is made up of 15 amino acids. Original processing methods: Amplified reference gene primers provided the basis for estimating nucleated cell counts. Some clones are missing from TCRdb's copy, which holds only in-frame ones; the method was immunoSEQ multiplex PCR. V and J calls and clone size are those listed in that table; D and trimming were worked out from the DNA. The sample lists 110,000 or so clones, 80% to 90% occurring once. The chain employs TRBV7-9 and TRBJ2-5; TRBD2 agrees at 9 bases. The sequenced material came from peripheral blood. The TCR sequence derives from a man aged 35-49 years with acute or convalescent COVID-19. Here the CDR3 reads CASSLLLAGTETQYF. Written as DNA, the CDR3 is TGTGCCAGCAGCTTACTCCTAGCGGGGACAGAGACCCAGTACTTC.